There are many counts of the clone carrying this T cell receptor (beta chain). The data stem from a study of regulatory T cells in long-lasting Graves disease. The time point denotes: newly diagnosed GD, antithyroid drugs for less than 3 months. After RNA was extracted from PBMCs, the TCR library was made from it. CDR3 regions were amplified by Arm-PCR using iRepertoire HTBI primers to build TCR beta libraries. TCRdb itself ran the multiplex PCR reads through MiXCR, one entry per CDR3 protein. The sample carries about 470,000 distinct CDR3 sequences, about 17% recorded once. The junction had 9 bases not matched to a gene; V was cut back by 2 bases and J by 2 bases. Germline V gene data show CDR1 as DFQATT and CDR2 as SNEGSKA (reference sequence). This CDR3 is 15 amino acids long. A further study also used this sample, focusing on T cells in Graves' hyperthyroidism and ophthalmopathy.

V and J are TRBV20-1 and TRBJ2-7; 7 bases agree with TRBD2. This TCR derives from a man between 40 and 49 years old with Graves disease. The sample here was peripheral blood mononuclear cells (PBMCs), taken at new diagnosis, from a patient treated with antithyroid drugs. The CDR3 spells CSARQGLVIPYEQYF. The CDR3 bases are TGCAGTGCTAGACAAGGACTAGTAATTCCCTACGAGCAGTACTTC.